This TCR beta chain was obtained from a study of CD8+CD57+ T cells in acquired aplastic anemia. CDR1 is SGHRS, CDR2 YFSETQ, per germline. Trimming took 4 bases from V and 1 from J, leaving 11 bases between them. There are 14 residues in the CDR3. TCR beta VDJ combinations and CDR3 sequences were profiled from genomic DNA. A single record per CDR3 protein comes from TCRdb applying MiXCR to the reads. The table has about 220,000 distinct CDR3 sequences, approximately 35% seen once. Many counts were recorded for this clonotype. The antigen is unknown. Study observations and caveats: A set of around 30 CD8+ CDR3 sequences was shared between patients and controls, and these sequences appeared highly expressed in patients.

The V gene is TRBV5-1, the J gene TRBJ2-5; tentative D call: TRBD2 (6 bases). The receptor's source is a human donor in good health, serving as a control. Source material: sorted CD4+, CD8+, or CD8+CD57+ T cells (not recorded which) from PBMCs. In nucleotides, the CDR3 is TGCGCCAGCAGCCCCAGGAGGGGCCAAGAGACCCAGTACTTC. This encodes CASSPRRGQETQYF. Supplemented by reference TRBV5-1 and TRBJ2-5, the full variable domain reads KAGVTQTPRYLIKTRGQQVTLSCSPISGHRSVSWYQQTPGQGLQFLFEYFSETQRNKGNFPGRFSGRQFSNSRSEMNVSTLELGDSALYLCASSPRRGQETQYFGPGTRLLVL.